This paragraph covers one T cell receptor beta chain sequence. Antigen: not known. The data belong to a study of cytomegalovirus exposure and HLA in healthy donors. General study findings and limits: A later analysis associated some 16,000 TCR beta sequences with HLA alleles at a 0.05 false discovery rate. A later analysis found common viral pathogens apparently linked to several of the most significant clusters. In vitro, a few CMV-associated chains proved specific for CMV antigens. An observed cluster of highly shared sequence variants was recorded as a likely sequencing artifact.

It was with 60 Vbeta and 13 Jbeta primers that the PCR ran. Repertoires were generated with immunoSEQ multiplex PCR, while TCRdb's copy carries only in-frame clones and drops some. Here the sample table reports some 70,000 clones. This clonotype was obtained from a man aged 35-49 years in good health and CMV-seronegative. Sequencing used PBMCs.

The CDR3 sequence: CAWRRDNRANEKLFF. DNA for the CDR3: TGTGCCTGGAGGAGGGATAACAGAGCTAATGAAAAACTGTTTTTT. The chain recombines TRBV30 with TRBJ1-4, with no clear D. Germline loops: CDR1 GTSNPN, CDR2 SVGIG (reference sequence). Trimming left V 3 bases short and J 3 bases short, with 14 bases between. CDR3 length: 15 amino acids.